Following are 31 T cell receptor beta chains from one sample sequenced in a study of shared clonotypes between healthy human individuals. Produced via immunoSEQ multiplex PCR; TCRdb's table is partial and in-frame only. The data hold about 330,000 clones, with over 65% observed a single time. Source material: memory CD4+ T cells sorted from blood. As for subset: CD45RA-negative fraction. Receptor source: a man aged 25 to 40 in good health.

This clone was found many times. This chain uses TRBV7-3 with TRBJ2-2, with D perhaps given as TRBD1 or TRBD2 (5 bases each). V shed 2 bases and J shed 0 bases, with 16 bases lying between them. The CDR3 loop spans 18 amino acids. CDR1 and CDR2 from the germline V gene are SGHTA and FQGTGA. The CDR3 sequence is CASSLGGVGRTNTGELFF. The CDR3 bases are TGTGCCAGCAGCTTAGGGGGAGTCGGCAGGACGAACACCGGGGAGCTGTTTTTT.

This CDR3 is CASSSSQGHYNEQFF. The CDR3 nucleotides read TGTGCCAGCAGTTCTTCACAGGGGCACTACAATGAGCAGTTCTTC. This chain links TRBV27 with TRBJ2-1, with 7 bases identical to TRBD1. Per the germline V gene, CDR1 is MNHEY and CDR2 is SMNVEV (reference sequence). This CDR3 contains 15 residues. With 4 bases clipped from V and 3 bases from J, the junction kept 6 bases outside the gene matches.

The rearrangement joins TRBV6-1 to TRBJ2-7; no reliable D call. Germline V gene data show CDR1 as MNHNS and CDR2 as SASEGT. The CDR3 covers 13 residues. V dropped 5 bases and J dropped 0 bases, with 8 bases sitting between them. The CDR3 DNA follows: TGTGCCAGCAGTACAACATACTCCTACGAGCAGTACTTC. Translated, it gives CASSTTYSYEQYF.

The V and J genes are TRBV28 and TRBJ2-7; 14 bases are a match to TRBD2. Germline values: CDR1 MDHEN, CDR2 SYDVKM. The CDR3 is made up of 18 amino acids. The V segment lost 0 bases and the J segment 6 bases; nucleotides outside the gene matches: 10. In DNA, the CDR3 is TGTGCCAGCAGTTTATGGGGACTAGCGGGAGTCTCGGGATCCGAGCAGTACTTC. This gives the protein CASSLWGLAGVSGSEQYF.

The gene calls are TRBV5-1 and TRBJ2-3, with D perhaps TRBD2 (6 bases). This CDR3 has 14 amino acids. Trimming took off 6 bases at V and 0 bases at J, with 11 bases between the two ends. The germline V gene encodes CDR1 SGHRS and CDR2 YFSETQ. CDR3 loop: CASMEGPSTDTQYF. CDR3 DNA: TGCGCCAGCATGGAGGGTCCTAGCACAGATACGCAGTATTTT.

V usage is TRBV19 and J usage is TRBJ2-3; maybe TRBD1 (6 bases). Germline V gives CDR1 LNHDA, CDR2 SQIVND (reference sequence). The CDR3 has 16 residues. Deletions cut 8 bases from V and 3 bases from J, with 21 bases between. The CDR3 DNA sequence: TGTGCCAGTTTACCGAGGGGGACCCGCGGAACAGATACGCAGTATTTT. Translation: CASLPRGTRGTDTQYF.

The rearrangement uses TRBV2 and TRBJ1-6; D is unclear. The CDR3 covers 15 residues. V was cut by 6 bases and J by 3 bases, with 12 bases left in between. CDR1 and CDR2 (germline): SNHLY, FYNNEI. The CDR3 region has the DNA TGTGCCAGCAGCGTTTACGACGGCTATAATTCACCCCTCCACTTT. Its protein product is CASSVYDGYNSPLHF.

This chain joins TRBV28 and TRBJ1-5; tentatively, D is TRBD1 (6 bases). Germline CDR1 reads MDHEN; CDR2 reads SYDVKM. The CDR3 sequence is 12 residues long. CDR3 nucleotide sequence: TGTGGTTTAGGGGGGAACAATCAGCCCCAGCATTTT. Its translation: CGLGGNNQPQHF.

V and J are TRBV11-2 and TRBJ2-1, with D possibly being TRBD2 (6 bases). The CDR3 is 15 amino acids. The V gene's germline CDR1 is SGHAT and CDR2 FQNNGV. Trimming took off 7 bases at V and 0 bases at J, with 13 bases between the two ends. The CDR3 DNA reads TGTGCCAGCACGGGACTCTTGAGCTCCTACAATGAGCAGTTCTTC. Its translation is CASTGLLSSYNEQFF.

The sample holds many counts of this clone. The chain has TRBV29-1 and TRBJ2-1, with D unclear. V was cut by 7 bases and J by 8 bases, with 27 bases left in between. This CDR3 comprises 16 residues. From germline, CDR1 is SQVTM and CDR2 ANQGSEA. The CDR3 bases are TGCAGCGGGAAGATGGTCGCGCCCCATGTATTAGATGAGCAGTTCTTC. Protein: CSGKMVAPHVLDEQFF.

The rearrangement links TRBV20-1 to TRBJ1-4; D gene uncertain. The CDR3 extends over 11 amino acids. Germline-derived CDR1 and CDR2 are DFQATT and SNEGSKA (reference sequence). The V end lost 6 bases, the J end lost 8 bases, and 10 bases lay between the germline ends. CDR3 in amino acids: CSASSGEKLFF. Written as DNA, the CDR3 is TGCAGTGCGAGCTCTGGCGAAAAACTGTTTTTT.

This clone was counted once. The rearrangement uses TRBV18 and TRBJ2-7, with 11 nucleotides matching TRBD1. The CDR3 is made up of 14 amino acids. Trimming at V came to 6 bases and at J to 3 bases, leaving 4 bases not matched to a gene. CDR1 KGHSH and CDR2 LQKENI come from the germline V gene. CDR3 coding DNA: TGTGCCAGCTCCCCGGACAGGGGGCTCTACGAGCAGTACTTC. Residues: CASSPDRGLYEQYF.

The V call is TRBV7-8, the J call TRBJ2-7; TRBD2 aligns across 8 bases. V dropped 7 bases and J dropped 5; count of bases not matched to a gene: 7. The CDR3 totals 13 residues. The germline V gene encodes CDR1 SGHVS and CDR2 FQNEAQ. CDR3 sequence (DNA): TGTGCCAGCAAAATCAGCGGGAGCGACGAGCAGTACTTC. Its protein is CASKISGSDEQYF.

CDR3 sequence: CASSEAWGETGQYF. Here the CDR3 DNA reads TGTGCCAGCAGTGAAGCTTGGGGTGAGACAGGGCAGTACTTC. The V gene is TRBV2, the J gene TRBJ2-7, with D possibly being TRBD1 (6 bases). Germline loops: CDR1 SNHLY, CDR2 FYNNEI. Trimming took off 0 bases at V and 9 bases at J, with 15 bases between the two ends. The CDR3 is made up of 14 amino acids.

The chain joins TRBV9 to TRBJ1-2, with 9 bases that match TRBD1. After removal of 4 bases from V and 4 bases from J, the junction contained 5 bases not matched to a gene. CDR1 is SGDLS, CDR2 YYNGEE, per germline. The CDR3 length is 14 residues. CDR3 sequence reads: CASSLDRGTYGYTF. As DNA, the CDR3 is TGTGCCAGCAGCCTTGACAGGGGGACCTATGGCTACACCTTC.

This clone was seen just once. As DNA, the CDR3 is TGCGCCAGCAGCACCGGGACCTCAGTCACGCAGTATTTT. This codes for CASSTGTSVTQYF. This chain uses TRBV5-1 with TRBJ2-3; either TRBD1 or TRBD2 may supply D (5 bases each). V gave up 4 bases and J gave up 9 bases, with 15 bases separating them. Per germline, CDR1 SGHRS and CDR2 YFSETQ. The CDR3 has 13 amino acids.

This clone was seen more than once but under ten times. The chain has TRBV2 and TRBJ1-2; D gene unclear. Germline CDR1 and CDR2: SNHLY and FYNNEI. V was pared by 10 bases and J by 0 bases, with 9 bases between. CDR3 length: 12 residues. CDR3 residues: CAITTTNYGYTF. CDR3 sequence (DNA): TGTGCCATCACGACGACTAACTATGGCTACACCTTC.

The genes are TRBV13 and TRBJ2-7; 12 positions agree with TRBD2. Germline CDR1 PRHDT, CDR2 FYEKMQ (reference sequence). V lost 4 bases, J lost 0 bases, and 10 bases stayed unmatched. CDR3 length: 18 amino acids. CDR3 protein: CASSSLPWTSGTSYEQYF. The CDR3 DNA reads as TGTGCCAGCAGCTCGTTACCCTGGACTAGCGGGACCTCCTACGAGCAGTACTTC.

The V call is TRBV2, the J call TRBJ2-2, with TRBD1 matching 8 bases. Germline loops: CDR1 SNHLY, CDR2 FYNNEI. V lost 8 bases to trimming and J lost 1 base; unmatched junction nucleotides: 3. This CDR3 is 14 amino acids long. The CDR3 loop is CASRGQGNTGELFF. The CDR3 nucleotides are TGTGCCAGCCGAGGACAGGGGAACACCGGGGAGCTGTTTTTT.

This clone was seen more than once but under ten times. The V call is TRBV5-4, the J call TRBJ2-7, with a possible D match to TRBD1 (7 bases). This CDR3 has 15 amino acids. Germline V gene lookup returns CDR1 SGHNT and CDR2 YYREEE (reference sequence). V shed 4 bases and J shed 5 bases, with 19 bases lying between them. CDR3 sequence (DNA): TGTGCCAGCAGCCCTCGACAGGGAGGTCTAGACGAGCAGTACTTC. Protein: CASSPRQGGLDEQYF. The full variable domain, its missing parts supplied by reference TRBV5-4 and TRBJ2-7, is ETGVTQSPTHLIKTRGQQVTLRCSSQSGHNTVSWYQQALGQGPQFIFQYYREEENGRGNFPPRFSGLQFPNYSSELNVNALELDDSALYLCASSPRQGGLDEQYFGPGTRLTVT.

A few counts support this clone. The chain links TRBV6-6 to TRBJ1-2; perhaps TRBD1 as D (6 bases). The CDR3 loop spans 14 amino acids. Germline assignment: CDR1 MNHNY and CDR2 SVGAGI (reference sequence). The ends were cut back, 5 bases at V and 4 bases at J, with 14 bases in the middle. CDR3 residues: CASSPRQASYGYTF. The CDR3 DNA reads TGTGCCAGCAGTCCCCGACAGGCCTCCTATGGCTACACCTTC.

The genes are TRBV2 and TRBJ2-7; possibly TRBD2 for D (5 bases). The CDR3 contains 12 residues. The germline CDR1 and CDR2 sequences are SNHLY and FYNNEI. V was trimmed by 8 bases and J by 3 bases, leaving 11 bases between them. The DNA of the CDR3 is TGTGCCAGCGGGAGAAGAGACTACGAGCAGTACTTC. This sequence encodes CASGRRDYEQYF.

The V and J genes are TRBV27 and TRBJ2-2, with 11 bases identical to TRBD2. Germline loops: CDR1 MNHEY, CDR2 SMNVEV (reference sequence). CDR3 length: 16 amino acids. J gave up 5 bases and V 6 bases, and 8 bases lay outside the gene matches. The CDR3 DNA is TGTGCCAGCAGGGGACTAGCGGACGCGTGGACCGGGGAGCTGTTTTTT. Translation: CASRGLADAWTGELFF.

This clone was seen a few times. The chain employs TRBV28 and TRBJ1-2; D uncertain. The V and J ends lost 4 bases and 4 bases respectively, with 13 bases between them. CDR1 MDHEN and CDR2 SYDVKM come from the germline V gene. The CDR3 runs 14 residues. CDR3: CASSSSGIPYGYTF. The CDR3 nucleotides are TGTGCCAGCAGTTCCTCCGGGATCCCCTATGGCTACACCTTC.

The rearrangement uses TRBV14 and TRBJ1-2; a weak D match, TRBD1 (5 bases). This CDR3 has 16 amino acids. Per germline, CDR1 SGHDN and CDR2 FVKESK. The germline V and J ends were trimmed by 0 bases and 5 bases, with 16 bases remaining between them. CDR3 nucleotide sequence: TGTGCCAGCAGCCAAGATCATCGGGGCGCGGGGTATGGCTACACCTTC. It is translated as CASSQDHRGAGYGYTF.

This chain joins TRBV6-5 and TRBJ2-1; 7 bases fit TRBD2. The germline gives CDR1 MNHEY, CDR2 SVGAGI. This CDR3 is built from 16 residues. Trimming cost V 0 bases and J 8 bases; bases outside gene matches: 10. The CDR3 protein is CASSYSGGRAGYEQFF. In DNA, the CDR3 is TGTGCCAGCAGTTACTCTGGAGGGAGGGCCGGCTATGAGCAGTTCTTC.

The rearrangement joins TRBV19 to TRBJ2-5; D gene ambiguous. The CDR3 has 11 amino acids. CDR1 LNHDA and CDR2 SQIVND come from the germline V gene (reference sequence). V shed 5 bases and J shed 4 bases, with 5 bases lying between them. Here the CDR3 reads CASSSVETQYF. The CDR3 DNA follows: TGTGCCAGTAGTTCCGTAGAGACCCAGTACTTC.

The chain couples TRBV6-1 to TRBJ2-5, with D possibly being TRBD2 (7 bases). The CDR3 has 13 residues. Trimming stripped 5 bases from V and 2 bases from J, with 9 bases between. The germline gives CDR1 MNHNS, CDR2 SASEGT. The CDR3 DNA sequence: TGTGCCAGCAGTAGGGGGGGACAAGAGACCCAGTACTTC. This codes for CASSRGGQETQYF.

A note on this clone: A read error may produce the germline difference seen at one junction end. This rearrangement joins TRBV7-7 to TRBJ2-1; TRBD2 aligns across 7 bases. This CDR3 has 15 residues. Per the germline V gene, CDR1 is SSHAT and CDR2 is FNYEAQ (reference sequence). As DNA, the CDR3 is TGTGCTAGCAGCTTAAGCGGGGCCATTTACAATGAGCAGTTCTTC. Translation: CASSLSGAIYNEQFF.

This clone was recorded only once. The chain carries TRBV5-4 and TRBJ2-7; tentative D call: TRBD1 (6 bases). CDR1 is SGHNT, CDR2 YYREEE, per germline (reference sequence). This CDR3 has 16 residues. Between the trimmed V and J ends, which lost 0 bases and 1 base, there was a span of 14 bases. CDR3 sequence (DNA): TGTGCCAGCAGCTTGGGCCACGGGACACAATCCTACGAGCAGTACTTC. Its protein is CASSLGHGTQSYEQYF.

This clone was seen a single time. The chain links TRBV12-5 to TRBJ2-1; unclear D gene. V was cut by 9 bases and J by 5 bases, with 8 bases left in between. Germline V lookup: CDR1 LGHNT, CDR2 FRNRAP. This CDR3 has 11 amino acids. DNA of the CDR3: TGTGCTAGCGGAAGAAACAATGAGCAGTTCTTC. It is translated as CASGRNNEQFF.